This T cell receptor beta chain was captured in a study of spatial heterogeneity in lung cancer. On the study more broadly: Each time, sequencing found more beta-chain sequences than alpha-chain sequences.

TCR cDNA molecules each carried a unique molecular identifier. TCRdb analysed the 5' RACE reads with MiXCR anew, one entry per CDR3 protein. The repertoire includes about 9,200 distinct CDR3 sequences, 6.5% to 9% of them detected once, and 20% to 25% sits in the top ten. Time point denoted: sample taken at primary tumor resection. The donors were 55 to 80 patients with non-small cell lung cancer that was early-stage and untreated. Unsorted whole RNA from tumor, nontumor lung or frozen PBMC underwent sequencing. This CDR3 spans 13 amino acids. V lost 6 bases and J 5 bases, leaving 11 bases between the germline ends. Germline loops: CDR1 SNHLY, CDR2 FYNNEI. Study results and caveats: Tumor mutation count correlated with how many alpha and beta TCRs expanded intratumorally.

As to this clonotype: Its antigen is not known.

The sample consisted of lung tumor tissue, taken at surgery. The sequence was obtained from a male donor with early-stage non-small cell lung cancer. The chain is built from TRBV2 and TRBJ2-4, with D perhaps given as TRBD1 or TRBD2 (5 bases each). This CDR3 reads CASRGDGENIQYF. The CDR3 DNA reads as TGTGCCAGCAGGGGGGACGGAGAAAACATTCAGTACTTC.